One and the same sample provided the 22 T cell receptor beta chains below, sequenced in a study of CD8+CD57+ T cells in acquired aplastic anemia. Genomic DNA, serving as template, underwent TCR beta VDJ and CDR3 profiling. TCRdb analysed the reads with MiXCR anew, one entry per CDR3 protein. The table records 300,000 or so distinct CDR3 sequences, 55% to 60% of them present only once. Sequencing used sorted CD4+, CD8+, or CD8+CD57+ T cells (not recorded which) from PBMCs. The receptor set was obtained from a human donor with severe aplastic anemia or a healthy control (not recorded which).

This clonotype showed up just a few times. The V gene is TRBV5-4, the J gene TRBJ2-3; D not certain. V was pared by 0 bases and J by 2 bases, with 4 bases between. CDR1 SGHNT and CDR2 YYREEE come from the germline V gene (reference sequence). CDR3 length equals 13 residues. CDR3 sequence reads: CASSLVFTDTQYF. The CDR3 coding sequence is TGTGCCAGCAGCTTGGTCTTCACAGATACGCAGTATTTT.

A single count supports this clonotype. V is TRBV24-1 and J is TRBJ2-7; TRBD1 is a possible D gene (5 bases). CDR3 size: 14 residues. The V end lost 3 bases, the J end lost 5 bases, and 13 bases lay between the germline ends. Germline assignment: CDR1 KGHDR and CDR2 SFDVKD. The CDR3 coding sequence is TGTGCCACCAGTGATCCAGGGTTGAGTAACGAGCAGTACTTC. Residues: CATSDPGLSNEQYF.

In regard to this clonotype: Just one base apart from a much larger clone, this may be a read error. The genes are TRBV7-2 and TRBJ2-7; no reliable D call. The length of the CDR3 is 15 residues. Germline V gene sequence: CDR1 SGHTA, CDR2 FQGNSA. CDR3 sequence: CVSSFRPGPGSEQYF. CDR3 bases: TGTGTCAGCAGCTTTCGTCCTGGCCCCGGCTCCGAGCAGTACTTC.

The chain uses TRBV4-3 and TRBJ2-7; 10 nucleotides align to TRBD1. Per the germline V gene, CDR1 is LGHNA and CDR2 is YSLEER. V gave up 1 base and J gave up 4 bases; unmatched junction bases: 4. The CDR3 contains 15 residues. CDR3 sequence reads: CASSQGQGASYEQYF. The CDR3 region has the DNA TGCGCCAGCAGCCAAGGACAGGGGGCTAGTTACGAGCAGTACTTC.

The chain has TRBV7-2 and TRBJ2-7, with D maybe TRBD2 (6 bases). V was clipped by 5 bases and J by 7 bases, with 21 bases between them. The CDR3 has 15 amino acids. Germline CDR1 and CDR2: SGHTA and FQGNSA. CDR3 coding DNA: TGTGCCAGCAGCGGCCGACTAGTACGGTCGGGTGAGCAGTACTTC. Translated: CASSGRLVRSGEQYF.

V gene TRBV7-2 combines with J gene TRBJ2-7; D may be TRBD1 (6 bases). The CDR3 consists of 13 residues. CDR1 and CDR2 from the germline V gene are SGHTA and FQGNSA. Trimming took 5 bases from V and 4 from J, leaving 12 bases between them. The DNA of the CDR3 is TGTGCCAGCAGCGGGACACTCTCTTACGAGCAGTACGTC. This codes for CASSGTLSYEQYV.

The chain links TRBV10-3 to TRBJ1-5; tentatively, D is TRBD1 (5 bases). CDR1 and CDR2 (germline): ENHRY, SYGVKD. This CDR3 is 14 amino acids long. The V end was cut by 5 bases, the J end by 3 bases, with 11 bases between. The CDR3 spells CAISPDSINQPQHF. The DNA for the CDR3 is TGTGCCATCAGTCCAGACAGCATCAATCAGCCCCAGCATTTT.

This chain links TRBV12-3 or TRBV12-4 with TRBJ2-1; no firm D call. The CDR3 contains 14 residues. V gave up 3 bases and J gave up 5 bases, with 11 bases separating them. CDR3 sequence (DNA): TGTGCCAGCAGTTTTTCCGTCCGGGACAATGAGCAGTTCTTC. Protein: CASSFSVRDNEQFF.

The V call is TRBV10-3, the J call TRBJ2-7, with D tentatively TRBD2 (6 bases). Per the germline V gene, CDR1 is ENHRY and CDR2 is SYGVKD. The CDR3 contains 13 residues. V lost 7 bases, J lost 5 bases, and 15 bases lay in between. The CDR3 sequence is CAITPGGVHEQYF. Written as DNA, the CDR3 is TGTGCCATCACCCCGGGCGGGGTCCACGAGCAGTACTTC.

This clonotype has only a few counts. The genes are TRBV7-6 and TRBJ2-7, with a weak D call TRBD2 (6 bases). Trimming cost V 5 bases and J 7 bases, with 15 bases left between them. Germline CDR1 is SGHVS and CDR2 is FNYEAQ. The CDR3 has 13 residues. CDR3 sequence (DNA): TGTGCCAGCAGCCGGGACTCCCTGGGGGAGCAGTACTTC. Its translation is CASSRDSLGEQYF.

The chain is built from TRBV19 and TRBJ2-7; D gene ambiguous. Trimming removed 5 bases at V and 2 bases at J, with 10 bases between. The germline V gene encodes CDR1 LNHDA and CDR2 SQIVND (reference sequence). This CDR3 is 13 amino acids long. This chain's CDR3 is CASSVPETYEQYF. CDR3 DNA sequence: TGTGCCAGTAGTGTTCCCGAGACCTACGAGCAGTACTTC.

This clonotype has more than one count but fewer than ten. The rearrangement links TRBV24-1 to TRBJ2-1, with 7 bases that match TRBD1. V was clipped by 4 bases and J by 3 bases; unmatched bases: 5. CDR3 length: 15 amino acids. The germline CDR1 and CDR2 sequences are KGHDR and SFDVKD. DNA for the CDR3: TGTGCCACCAGTGACCTCCAGGGGGACTACAATGAGCAGTTCTTC. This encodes CATSDLQGDYNEQFF.

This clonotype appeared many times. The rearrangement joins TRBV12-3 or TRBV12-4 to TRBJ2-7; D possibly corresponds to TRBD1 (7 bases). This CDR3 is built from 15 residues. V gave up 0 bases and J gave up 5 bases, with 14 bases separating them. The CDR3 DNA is TGTGCCAGCAGTTTAGCACGCGGGACAGCCCACGAGCAGTACTTC. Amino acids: CASSLARGTAHEQYF.

The chain's CDR3 is CASSLDFPLLAGGDNEQFF. The CDR3 nucleotides are TGTGCCAGCAGCTTAGATTTTCCCCTACTAGCGGGAGGGGACAATGAGCAGTTCTTC. The chain links TRBV7-3 to TRBJ2-1, with 13 nucleotides matching TRBD2. In germline, CDR1 is SGHTA, CDR2 FQGTGA. The CDR3 is made up of 19 amino acids. V lost 2 bases and J lost 5; bases outside the gene matches: 12.

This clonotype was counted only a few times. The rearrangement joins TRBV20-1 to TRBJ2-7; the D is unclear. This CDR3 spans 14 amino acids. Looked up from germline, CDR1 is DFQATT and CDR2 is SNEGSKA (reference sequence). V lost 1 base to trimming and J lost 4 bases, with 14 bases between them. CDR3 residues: CSARAPSSWYEQYF. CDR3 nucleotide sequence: TGCAGTGCTAGAGCTCCGTCATCGTGGTACGAGCAGTACTTC.

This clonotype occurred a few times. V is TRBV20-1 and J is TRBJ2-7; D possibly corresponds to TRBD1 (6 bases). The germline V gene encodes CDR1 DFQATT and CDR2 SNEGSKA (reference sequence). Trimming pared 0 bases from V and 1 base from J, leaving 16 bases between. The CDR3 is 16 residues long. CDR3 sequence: CSARDGGQRWSYEQYF. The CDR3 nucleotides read TGCAGTGCTAGAGACGGAGGACAGCGATGGTCCTACGAGCAGTACTTC.

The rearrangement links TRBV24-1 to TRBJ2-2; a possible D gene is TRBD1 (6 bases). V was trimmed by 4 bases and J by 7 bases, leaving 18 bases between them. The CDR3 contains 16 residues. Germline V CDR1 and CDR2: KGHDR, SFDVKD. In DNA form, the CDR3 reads TGTGCCACCAGTGACCCTGTCAGGGGACGTGGCGGGGAGCTGTTTTTT. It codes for CATSDPVRGRGGELFF.

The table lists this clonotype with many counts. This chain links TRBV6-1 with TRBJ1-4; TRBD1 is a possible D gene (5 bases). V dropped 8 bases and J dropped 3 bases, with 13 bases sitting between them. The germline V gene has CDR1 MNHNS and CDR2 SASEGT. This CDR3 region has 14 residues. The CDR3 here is CASLARAANEKLFF. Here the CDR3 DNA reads TGTGCCAGCCTTGCCAGGGCAGCTAATGAAAAACTGTTTTTT.

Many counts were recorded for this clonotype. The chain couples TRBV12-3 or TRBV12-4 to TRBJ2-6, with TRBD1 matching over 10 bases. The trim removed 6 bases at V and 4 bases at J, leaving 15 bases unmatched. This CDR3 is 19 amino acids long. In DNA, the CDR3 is TGTGCCAGCAGCCAGACAGGGGGCAAACTCCCACCGGGGGCCAACGTCCTGACTTTC. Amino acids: CASSQTGGKLPPGANVLTF.

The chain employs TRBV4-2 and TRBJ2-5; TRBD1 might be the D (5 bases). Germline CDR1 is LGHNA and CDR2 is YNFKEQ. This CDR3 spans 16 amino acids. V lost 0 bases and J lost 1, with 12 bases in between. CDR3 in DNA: TGTGCCAGCAGCCAAGAGAGGCAGGGCTTCCAAGAGACCCAGTACTTC. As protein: CASSQERQGFQETQYF.

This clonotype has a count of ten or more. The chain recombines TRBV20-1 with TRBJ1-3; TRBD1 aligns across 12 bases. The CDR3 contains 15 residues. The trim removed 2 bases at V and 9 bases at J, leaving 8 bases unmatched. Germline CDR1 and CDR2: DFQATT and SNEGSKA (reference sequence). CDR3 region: CSARSPGQGASTIYF. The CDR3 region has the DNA TGCAGTGCTAGAAGCCCGGGACAGGGGGCGAGCACCATATATTTT.

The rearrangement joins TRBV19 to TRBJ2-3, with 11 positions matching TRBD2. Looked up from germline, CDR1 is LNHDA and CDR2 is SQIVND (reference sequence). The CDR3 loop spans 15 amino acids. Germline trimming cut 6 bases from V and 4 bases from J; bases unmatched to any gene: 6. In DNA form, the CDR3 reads TGTGCCAGTAGCAATAGCGGGAGGGCGCCAGATACGCAGTATTTT. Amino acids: CASSNSGRAPDTQYF. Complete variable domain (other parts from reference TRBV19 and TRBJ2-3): DGGITQSPKYLFRKEGQNVTLSCEQNLNHDAMYWYRQDPGQGLRLIYYSQIVNDFQKGDIAEGYSVSREKKESFPLTVTSAQKNPTAFYLCASSNSGRAPDTQYFGPGTRLTVL.